The subject of this entry is one T cell receptor beta chain. Its specificity is not known. Trimming pared 3 bases from V and 4 bases from J, leaving 9 bases between. The V gene's germline CDR1 is SGDLS and CDR2 YYNGEE. The CDR3 runs 13 residues. CD4+ and CD8+ T cells were sorted from PBMCs. The sample originates from a study of CD8+ T cells in alopecia areata. Findings and caveats of the study: Besides other cells, scalp samples also yield sequences of resident alphabeta T cells from normal skin. Clonality exceeded that of normal scalp in lesional scalp, most notably in alopecia totalis/universalis.

Isolated RNA was reverse transcribed into cDNA used as the sequencing template. Repertoires were generated with immunoSEQ multiplex PCR, while TCRdb's copy carries only in-frame clones and drops some. The profile covers about 200,000 clones, with 45% to 70% appearing a single time and 4.5% to 6% taken by the ten largest. The specimen sequenced was CD8+ T cells sorted from blood. This clonotype was obtained from a human donor in good health. V gene TRBV9 combines with J gene TRBJ2-3; D may be TRBD2 (7 bases). The CDR3 nucleotides are TGTGCCAGCAGCGAAGGGGGGGCAGATACGCAGTATTTT. It encodes CASSEGGADTQYF.